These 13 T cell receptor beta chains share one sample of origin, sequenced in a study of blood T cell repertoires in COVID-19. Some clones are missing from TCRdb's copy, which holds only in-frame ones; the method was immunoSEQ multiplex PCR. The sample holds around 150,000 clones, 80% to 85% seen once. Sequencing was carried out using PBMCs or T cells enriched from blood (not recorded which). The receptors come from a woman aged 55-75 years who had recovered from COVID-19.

This chain's CDR3 is CASSFPSTAADTQYF. The CDR3 DNA reads TGTGCCAGCAGTTTTCCGTCAACAGCTGCCGATACGCAGTATTTT. The J gene is TRBJ2-3, the V gene TRBV28; D gene ambiguous. There are 15 residues in the CDR3. Germline V CDR1 and CDR2: MDHEN, SYDVKM. Trimming stripped 3 bases from V and 6 bases from J, with 16 bases between. The full variable domain, its missing parts supplied by reference TRBV28 and TRBJ2-3, is DVKVTQSSRYLVKRTGEKVFLECVQDMDHENMFWYRQDPGLGLRLIYFSYDVKMKEKGDIPEGYSVSREKKERFSLILESASTNQTSMYLCASSFPSTAADTQYFGPGTRLTVL.

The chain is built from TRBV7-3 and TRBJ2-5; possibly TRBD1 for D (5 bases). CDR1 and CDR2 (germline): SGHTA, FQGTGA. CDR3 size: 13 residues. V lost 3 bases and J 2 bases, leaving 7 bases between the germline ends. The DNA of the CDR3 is TGTGCCAGCAGCTTCCAGGGACAAGAGACCCAGTACTTC. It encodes CASSFQGQETQYF. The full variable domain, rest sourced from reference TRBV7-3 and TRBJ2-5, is GAGVSQTPSNKVTEKGKYVELRCDPISGHTALYWYRQSLGQGPEFLIYFQGTGAADDSGLPNDRFFAVRPEGSVSTLKIQRTERGDSAVYLCASSFQGQETQYFGPGTRLLVL.

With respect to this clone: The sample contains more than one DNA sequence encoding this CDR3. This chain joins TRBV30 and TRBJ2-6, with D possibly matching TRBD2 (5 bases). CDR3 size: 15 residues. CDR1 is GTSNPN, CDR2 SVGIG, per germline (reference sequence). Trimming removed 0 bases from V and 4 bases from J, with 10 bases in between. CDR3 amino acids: CAWSVLGSGANVLTF. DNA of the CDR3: TGTGCCTGGAGTGTACTAGGGTCCGGGGCCAACGTCCTGACTTTC.

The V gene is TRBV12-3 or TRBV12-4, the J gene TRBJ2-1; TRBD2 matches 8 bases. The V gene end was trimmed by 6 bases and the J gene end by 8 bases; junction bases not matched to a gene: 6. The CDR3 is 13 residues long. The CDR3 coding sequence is TGTGCCAGCAGCTTCGGTAGCGGGGATGAGCAGTTCTTC. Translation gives CASSFGSGDEQFF.

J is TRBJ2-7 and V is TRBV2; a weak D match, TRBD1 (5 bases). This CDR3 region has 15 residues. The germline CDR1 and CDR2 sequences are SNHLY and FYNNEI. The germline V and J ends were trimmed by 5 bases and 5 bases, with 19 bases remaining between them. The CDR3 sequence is CASSLGAQVFHEQYF. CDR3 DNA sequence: TGTGCCAGCAGTCTTGGCGCACAGGTCTTCCACGAGCAGTACTTC.

CDR3 coding DNA: TGTGCCAGCAGCTTAGCGGCAGGGGGGAATCAGCCCCAGCATTTT. Its translation is CASSLAAGGNQPQHF. This sequence joins TRBV11-2 and TRBJ1-5; 7 positions agree with TRBD1. CDR1 is SGHAT, CDR2 FQNNGV, per germline. The CDR3 consists of 15 residues. V shed 1 base, J shed 4 bases, and the junction held 4 bases outside the gene matches.

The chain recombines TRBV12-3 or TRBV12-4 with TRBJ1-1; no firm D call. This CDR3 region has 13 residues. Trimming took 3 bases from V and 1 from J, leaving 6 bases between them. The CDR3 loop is CASSFRANTEAFF. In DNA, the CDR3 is TGTGCCAGCAGTTTCCGCGCGAACACTGAAGCTTTCTTT.

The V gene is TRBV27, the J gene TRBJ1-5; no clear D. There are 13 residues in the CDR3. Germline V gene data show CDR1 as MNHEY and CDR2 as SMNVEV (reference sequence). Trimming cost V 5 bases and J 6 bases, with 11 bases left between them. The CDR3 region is CASSPSRGQPQHF. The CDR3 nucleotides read TGTGCCAGCAGTCCCTCGCGGGGTCAGCCCCAGCATTTT.

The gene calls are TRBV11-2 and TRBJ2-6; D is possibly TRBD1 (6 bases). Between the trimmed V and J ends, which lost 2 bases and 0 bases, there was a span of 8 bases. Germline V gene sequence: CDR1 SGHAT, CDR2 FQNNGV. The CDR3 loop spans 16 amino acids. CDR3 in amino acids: CASSLLGASGANVLTF. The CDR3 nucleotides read TGTGCCAGCAGCTTATTGGGGGCCTCTGGGGCCAACGTCCTGACTTTC.

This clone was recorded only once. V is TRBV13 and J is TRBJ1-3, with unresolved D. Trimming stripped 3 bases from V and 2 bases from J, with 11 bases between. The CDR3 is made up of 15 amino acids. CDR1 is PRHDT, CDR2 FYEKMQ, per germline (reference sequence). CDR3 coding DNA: TGTGCCAGCAGCTTGGGAGGGATCCCTGGAAACACCATATATTTT. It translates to CASSLGGIPGNTIYF.

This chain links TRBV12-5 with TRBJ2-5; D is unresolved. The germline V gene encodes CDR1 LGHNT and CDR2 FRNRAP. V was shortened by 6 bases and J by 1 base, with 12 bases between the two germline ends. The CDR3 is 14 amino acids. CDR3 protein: CASGRLQPQETQYF. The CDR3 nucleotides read TGTGCTAGTGGCCGACTCCAACCCCAAGAGACCCAGTACTTC.

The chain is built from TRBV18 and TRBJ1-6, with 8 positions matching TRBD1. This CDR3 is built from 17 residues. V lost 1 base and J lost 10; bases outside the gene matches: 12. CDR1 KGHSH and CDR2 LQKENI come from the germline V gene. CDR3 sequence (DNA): TGTGCCAGCTCACCACGAGTTCAGGGGGCTGTAGGGTCACCCCTCCACTTT. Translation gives CASSPRVQGAVGSPLHF.

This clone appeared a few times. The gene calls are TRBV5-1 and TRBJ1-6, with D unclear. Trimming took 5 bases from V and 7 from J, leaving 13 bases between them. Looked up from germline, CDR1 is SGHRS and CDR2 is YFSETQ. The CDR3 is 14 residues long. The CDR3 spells CASSLGGANSPLHF. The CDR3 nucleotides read TGCGCCAGCAGTTTAGGAGGCGCGAATTCACCCCTCCACTTT. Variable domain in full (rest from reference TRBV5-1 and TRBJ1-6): KAGVTQTPRYLIKTRGQQVTLSCSPISGHRSVSWYQQTPGQGLQFLFEYFSETQRNKGNFPGRFSGRQFSNSRSEMNVSTLELGDSALYLCASSLGGANSPLHFGNGTRLTVT.